This TCR beta chain was identified in a study of Ad26.COV2.S vaccination and SARS-CoV-2 variants (dated by TCRdb to about 2021). A note on the overall study: Donors in the vaccine arm were drawn from COV1001, a multicentre, randomized, double-blind, placebo-controlled phase I-IIa trial testing Ad26.COV2.S in healthy adults. Ad26.COV2.S was administered intramuscularly at 5 x 10^10 or 1 x 10^11 viral particles, either as a single shot or as two shots given 56 days apart. TCRbeta repertoire sequencing served as the tool for gauging how specific and how broad the SARS-CoV-2-reactive T cell receptors were following Ad26.COV2.S vaccination. A total of roughly 30 samples were included in the TCR-sequenced set, comprising 19 Ad26.COV2.S vaccine recipients, 5 placebo recipients and 8 SARS-CoV-2 convalescent individuals. Trial participants were randomized into five groups of five: low-dose or high-dose Ad26.COV2.S given once or twice, or placebo on both occasions. Investigators did not know the trial group allocation while performing experiments and assessing outcomes. The paper as a whole reports these results and caveats: It was noted by the authors that total T cell responses may have been underestimated by the TCR breadth and depth analyses. Higher spike-specific TCR breadth was observed in Ad26.COV2.S recipients than in placebo recipients (P = 0.0014). After vaccination, spike-specific CD8+ and CD4+ T cell responses were reported to show substantial breadth. Vaccine and placebo recipients had similar non-spike TCR breadth, a finding consistent with the vaccine containing only spike. The study lacked the statistical power to compare responses across vaccine doses or regimens.

This clone was counted a single time. Its antigen target is currently unknown. Qualities for individual bases were not recorded, and no much larger clone is one base off. As encoded in the germline V gene, CDR1 is MNHNS while CDR2 is SASEGT. For this chain, trimming is 1 base at the V end and 0 bases at the J end, and the number of junction bases without a gene match is 7. The CDR3 runs 17 residues from the cysteine to the phenylalanine. Solely the CDR3 DNA is kept, with 51 bases framed from the first base. In light of the paper, this sample's treatment or condition label describes: around 19 received Ad26.COV2.S at low or high dose, single or two shots; 5 received placebo; per-sample allocation not given. Repertoires of vaccine and placebo recipients were sequenced from samples taken on day 63 after the first injection. In Cohort 1b, about 25 adults aged 18-55 years were enrolled at a single site in Boston, USA, between 29 July and 7 August 2020. Ad26.COV2.S was a replication-incompetent adenovirus type 26 vector that expressed a prefusion-stabilized SARS-CoV-2 spike protein derived from the original Wuhan strain.

TCRbeta CDR3 regions were sequenced with the immunoSEQ Assay. After extraction, genomic DNA underwent amplification by bias-controlled multiplex PCR, followed by high-throughput sequencing. In the authors' own workflow: Collapsing and filtering of sequences were performed to quantify the absolute abundance of each unique TCRbeta CDR3 region. T cell fraction was estimated by normalizing TCRbeta template counts to usable DNA, with usable DNA measured through amplification of reference genes found in all nucleated cells. Repertoire TCRs were annotated as SARS-CoV-2-specific when V gene, CDR3 amino acid sequence and J gene were exactly matched to a known reactive TCR set. The reference SARS-CoV-2 TCR set was derived from MIRA and filtered for enrichment in COVID-19-positive ImmuneCODE repertoires, a step that removed public or cross-reactive TCRs. Using the MIRA antigens, annotated TCRs were further analysed by specific ORF or by position within an ORF. Breadth was defined as annotated unique rearrangements over total unique productive rearrangements; depth was the summed frequency of those rearrangements. TCR breadth was compared between groups using two-sided Wilcoxon rank-sum tests. The immuneACCESS repertoire file appears here via TCRdb, limited to in-frame rearrangements. These files lack a portion of the clones; in checked studies, under half of the deficit traces to unresolved V genes, and the cause of the others is not known. V and J calls and clone size are as listed in that table; D and trimming were resolved from the DNA. Across this sample there are about 470,000 clones, with less than 95% seen only once. The ten largest clones capture less than 4.5% of the sample.

The TCR comes from a person aged 18-60 years who received the Ad26.COV2.S COVID-19 vaccine or a placebo. Sequencing used peripheral blood, obtained in a trial of Ad26.COV2.S vaccine versus placebo. Rearrangement joined TRBV6-1 to TRBJ2-7; the central 9 bases match TRBD2. CDR3 protein: CASSEGSGRLDSYEQYF. The sequenced DNA is TGTGCCAGCAGTGAAGGCAGCGGGAGGCTGGACTCCTACGAGCAGTACTTC.